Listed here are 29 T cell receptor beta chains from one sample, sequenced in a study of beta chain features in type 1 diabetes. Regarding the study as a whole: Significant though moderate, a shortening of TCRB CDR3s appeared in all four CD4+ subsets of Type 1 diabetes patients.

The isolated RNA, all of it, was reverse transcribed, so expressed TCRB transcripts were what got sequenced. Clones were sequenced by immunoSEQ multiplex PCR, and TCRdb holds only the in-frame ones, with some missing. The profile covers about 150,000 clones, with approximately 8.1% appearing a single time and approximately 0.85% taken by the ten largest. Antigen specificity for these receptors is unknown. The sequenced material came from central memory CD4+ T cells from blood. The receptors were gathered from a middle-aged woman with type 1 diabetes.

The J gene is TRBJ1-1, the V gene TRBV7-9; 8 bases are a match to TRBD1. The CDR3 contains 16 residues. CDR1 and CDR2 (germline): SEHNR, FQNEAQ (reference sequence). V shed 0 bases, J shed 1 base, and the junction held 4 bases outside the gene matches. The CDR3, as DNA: TGTGCCAGCAGCTTAGCCAGGGGGCTCGGGAACACTGAAGCTTTCTTT. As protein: CASSLARGLGNTEAFF.

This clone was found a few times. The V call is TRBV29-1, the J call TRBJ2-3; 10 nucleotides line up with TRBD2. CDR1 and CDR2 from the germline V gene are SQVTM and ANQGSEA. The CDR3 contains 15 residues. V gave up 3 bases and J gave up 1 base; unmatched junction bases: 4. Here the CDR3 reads CSVDGLAGGTDTQYF. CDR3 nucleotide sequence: TGCAGCGTTGATGGTCTAGCGGGAGGCACAGATACGCAGTATTTT.

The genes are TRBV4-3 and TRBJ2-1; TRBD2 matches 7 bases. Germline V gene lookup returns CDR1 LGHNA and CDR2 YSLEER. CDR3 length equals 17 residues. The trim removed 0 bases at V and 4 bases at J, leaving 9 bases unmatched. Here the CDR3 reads CASSQDRGGRLYNEQFF. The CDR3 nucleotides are TGCGCCAGCAGCCAAGATAGGGGCGGGAGATTGTACAATGAGCAGTTCTTC.

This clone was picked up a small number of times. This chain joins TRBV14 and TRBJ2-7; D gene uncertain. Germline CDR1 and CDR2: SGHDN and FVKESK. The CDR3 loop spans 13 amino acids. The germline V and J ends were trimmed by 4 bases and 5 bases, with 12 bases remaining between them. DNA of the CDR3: TGTGCCAGCAGCCCTTCACTTGTGCACGAGCAGTACTTC. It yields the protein CASSPSLVHEQYF.

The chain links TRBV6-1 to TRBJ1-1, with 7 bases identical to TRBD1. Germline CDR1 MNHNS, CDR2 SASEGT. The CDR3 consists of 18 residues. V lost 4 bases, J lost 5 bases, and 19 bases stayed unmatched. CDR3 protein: CASSASGGVRGRETEAFF. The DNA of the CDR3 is TGTGCCAGCAGTGCCTCGGGGGGGGTGAGGGGGCGTGAGACTGAAGCTTTCTTT.

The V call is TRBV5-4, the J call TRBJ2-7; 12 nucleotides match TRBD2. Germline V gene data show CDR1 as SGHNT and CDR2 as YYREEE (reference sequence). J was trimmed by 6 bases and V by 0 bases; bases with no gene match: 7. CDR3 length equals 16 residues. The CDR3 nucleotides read TGTGCCAGCAGCTTGGCTAGCGGGAGGGCGCATCCCGAGCAGTACTTC. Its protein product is CASSLASGRAHPEQYF.

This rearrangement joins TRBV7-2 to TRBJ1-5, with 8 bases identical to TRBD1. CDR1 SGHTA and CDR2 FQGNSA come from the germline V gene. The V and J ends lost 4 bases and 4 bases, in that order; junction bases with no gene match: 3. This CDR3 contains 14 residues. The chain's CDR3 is CASSWRQGNQPQHF. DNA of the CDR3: TGTGCCAGCAGCTGGAGACAGGGGAATCAGCCCCAGCATTTT. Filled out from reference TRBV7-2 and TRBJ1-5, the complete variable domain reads GAGVSQSPSNKVTEKGKDVELRCDPISGHTALYWYRQSLGQGLEFLIYFQGNSAPDKSGLPSDRFSAERTGGSVSTLTIQRTQQEDSAVYLCASSWRQGNQPQHFGDGTRLSIL.

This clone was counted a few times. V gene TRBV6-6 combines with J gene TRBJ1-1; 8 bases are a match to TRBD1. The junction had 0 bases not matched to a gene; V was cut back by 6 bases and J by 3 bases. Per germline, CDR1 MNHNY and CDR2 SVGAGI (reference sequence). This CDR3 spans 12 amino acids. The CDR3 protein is CASRTGDTEAFF. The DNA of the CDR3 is TGTGCCAGCAGGACAGGGGACACTGAAGCTTTCTTT.

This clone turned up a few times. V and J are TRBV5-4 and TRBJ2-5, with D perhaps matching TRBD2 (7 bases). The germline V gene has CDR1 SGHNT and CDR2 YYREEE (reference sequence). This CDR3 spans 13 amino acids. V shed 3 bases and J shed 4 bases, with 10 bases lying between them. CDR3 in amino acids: CASSSRGGETQYF. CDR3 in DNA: TGTGCCAGCAGCTCGAGGGGGGGAGAGACCCAGTACTTC.

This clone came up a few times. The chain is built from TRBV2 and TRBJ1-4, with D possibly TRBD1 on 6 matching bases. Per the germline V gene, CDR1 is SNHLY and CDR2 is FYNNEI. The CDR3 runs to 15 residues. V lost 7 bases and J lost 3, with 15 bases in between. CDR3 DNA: TGTGCCAGCACCCCGACAGGCCCCCCTAATGAAAAACTGTTTTTT. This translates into CASTPTGPPNEKLFF.

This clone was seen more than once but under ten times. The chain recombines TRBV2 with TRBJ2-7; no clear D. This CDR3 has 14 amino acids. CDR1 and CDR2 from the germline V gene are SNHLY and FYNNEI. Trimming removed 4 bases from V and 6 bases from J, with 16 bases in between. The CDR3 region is CASSGLATSGEQYF. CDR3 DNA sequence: TGTGCCAGCAGTGGGTTGGCGACCTCAGGCGAGCAGTACTTC.

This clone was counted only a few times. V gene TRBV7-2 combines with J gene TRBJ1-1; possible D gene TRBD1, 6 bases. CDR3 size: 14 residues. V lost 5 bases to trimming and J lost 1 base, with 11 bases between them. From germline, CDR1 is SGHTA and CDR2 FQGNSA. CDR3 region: CASSPDRRNTEAFF. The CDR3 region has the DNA TGTGCCAGCAGCCCTGACAGGAGGAACACTGAAGCTTTCTTT.

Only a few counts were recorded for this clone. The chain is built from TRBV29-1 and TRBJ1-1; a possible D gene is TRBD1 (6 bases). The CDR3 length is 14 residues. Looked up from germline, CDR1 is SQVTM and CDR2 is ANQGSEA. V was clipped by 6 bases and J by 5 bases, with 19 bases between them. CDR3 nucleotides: TGCAGCGTGGTGGGACATTACGGGCGGACTGAAGCTTTCTTT. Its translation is CSVVGHYGRTEAFF.

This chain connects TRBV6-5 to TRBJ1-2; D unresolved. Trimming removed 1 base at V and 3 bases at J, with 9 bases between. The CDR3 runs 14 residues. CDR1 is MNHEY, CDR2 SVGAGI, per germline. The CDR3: CASSYFPGDYGYTF. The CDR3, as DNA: TGTGCCAGCAGTTACTTTCCGGGAGACTATGGCTACACCTTC.

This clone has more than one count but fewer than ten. CDR3 residues: CASSGLGQGYEQYF. The CDR3 region has the DNA TGTGCCAGCAGTGGATTGGGACAGGGCTACGAGCAGTACTTC. The chain employs TRBV28 and TRBJ2-7; 9 bases align to TRBD1. The V gene's germline CDR1 is MDHEN and CDR2 SYDVKM. Germline trimming cut 5 bases from V and 3 bases from J; bases unmatched to any gene: 5. This CDR3 is built from 14 residues. Complete variable domain (other parts from reference TRBV28 and TRBJ2-7): DVKVTQSSRYLVKRTGEKVFLECVQDMDHENMFWYRQDPGLGLRLIYFSYDVKMKEKGDIPEGYSVSREKKERFSLILESASTNQTSMYLCASSGLGQGYEQYFGPGTRLTVT.

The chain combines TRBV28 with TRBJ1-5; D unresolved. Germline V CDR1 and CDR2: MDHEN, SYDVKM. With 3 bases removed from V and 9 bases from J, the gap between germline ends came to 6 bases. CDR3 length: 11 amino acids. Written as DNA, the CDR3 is TGTGCCAGCAGTTTCCGGGGGCCCCAGCATTTT. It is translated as CASSFRGPQHF.

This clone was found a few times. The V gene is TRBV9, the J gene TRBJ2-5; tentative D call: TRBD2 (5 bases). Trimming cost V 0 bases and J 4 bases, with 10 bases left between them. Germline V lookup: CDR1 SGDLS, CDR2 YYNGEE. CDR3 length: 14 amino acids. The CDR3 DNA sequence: TGTGCCAGCAGCGTAGCTCTAGCCGGAGAGACCCAGTACTTC. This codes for CASSVALAGETQYF.

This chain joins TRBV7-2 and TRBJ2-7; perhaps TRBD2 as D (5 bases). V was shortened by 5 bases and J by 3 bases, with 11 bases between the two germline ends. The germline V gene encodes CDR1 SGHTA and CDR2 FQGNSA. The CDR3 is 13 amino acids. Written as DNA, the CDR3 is TGTGCCAGCAGCCCCGGACTCAACTACGAGCAGTACTTC. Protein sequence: CASSPGLNYEQYF.

Here the CDR3 DNA reads TGTGCCAGCGGCCAGTACTACGAGCAGTACTTC. Translating it yields CASGQYYEQYF. The J gene is TRBJ2-7, the V gene TRBV25-1; D uncertain. The CDR3 totals 11 residues. The V end was cut by 8 bases, the J end by 3 bases, with 8 bases between. Germline V gene sequence: CDR1 MGHDK, CDR2 SYGVNS.

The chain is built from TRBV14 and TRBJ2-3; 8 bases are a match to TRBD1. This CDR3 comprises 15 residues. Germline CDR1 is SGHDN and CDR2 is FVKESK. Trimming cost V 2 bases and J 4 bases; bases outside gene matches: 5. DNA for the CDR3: TGTGCCAGCAGCCAATTTGACAGGGGATCAGATACGCAGTATTTT. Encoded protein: CASSQFDRGSDTQYF.

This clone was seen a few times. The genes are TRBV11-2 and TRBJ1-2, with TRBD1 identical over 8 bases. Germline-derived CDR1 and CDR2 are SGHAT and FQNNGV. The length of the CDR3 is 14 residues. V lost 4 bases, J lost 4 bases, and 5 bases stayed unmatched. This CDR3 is CASSYTTGVYGYTF. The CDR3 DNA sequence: TGTGCCAGCAGCTACACGACAGGGGTCTATGGCTACACCTTC.

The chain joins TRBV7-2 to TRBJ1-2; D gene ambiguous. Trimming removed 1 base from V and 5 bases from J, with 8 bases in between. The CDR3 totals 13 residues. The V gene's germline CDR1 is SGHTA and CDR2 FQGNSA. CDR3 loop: CASSLVQSYGYTF. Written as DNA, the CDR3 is TGTGCCAGCAGCTTAGTCCAGTCGTATGGCTACACCTTC.

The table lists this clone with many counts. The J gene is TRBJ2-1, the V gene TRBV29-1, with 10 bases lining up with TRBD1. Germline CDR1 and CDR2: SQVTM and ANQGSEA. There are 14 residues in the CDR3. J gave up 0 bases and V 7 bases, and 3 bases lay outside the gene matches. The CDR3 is CSGQGAISYNEQFF. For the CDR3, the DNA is TGCAGCGGACAGGGGGCAATCTCCTACAATGAGCAGTTCTTC.

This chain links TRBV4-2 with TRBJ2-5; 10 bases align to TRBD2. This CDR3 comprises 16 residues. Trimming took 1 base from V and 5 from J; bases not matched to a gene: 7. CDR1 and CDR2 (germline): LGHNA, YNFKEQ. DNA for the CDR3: TGTGCCAGCAGCCAAGGGCGACTAGCGGGTGGGGAGACCCAGTACTTC. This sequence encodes CASSQGRLAGGETQYF.

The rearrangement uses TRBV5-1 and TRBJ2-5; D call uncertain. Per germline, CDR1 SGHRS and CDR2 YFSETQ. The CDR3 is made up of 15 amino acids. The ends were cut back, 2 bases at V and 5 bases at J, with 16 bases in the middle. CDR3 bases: TGCGCCAGCAGCTTCGGGTCGGGTTTTGGGGAGACCCAGTACTTC. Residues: CASSFGSGFGETQYF.

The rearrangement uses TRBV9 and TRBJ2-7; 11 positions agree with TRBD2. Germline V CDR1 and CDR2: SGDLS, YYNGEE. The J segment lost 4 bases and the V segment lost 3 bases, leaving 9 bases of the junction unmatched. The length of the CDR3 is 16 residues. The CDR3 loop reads CASSEGLAGGEYEQYF. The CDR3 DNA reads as TGTGCCAGCAGCGAGGGGCTAGCGGGGGGTGAGTACGAGCAGTACTTC. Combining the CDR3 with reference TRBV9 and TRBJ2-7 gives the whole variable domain DSGVTQTPKHLITATGQRVTLRCSPRSGDLSVYWYQQSLDQGLQFLIQYYNGEERAKGNILERFSAQQFPDLHSELNLSSLELGDSALYFCASSEGLAGGEYEQYFGPGTRLTVT.

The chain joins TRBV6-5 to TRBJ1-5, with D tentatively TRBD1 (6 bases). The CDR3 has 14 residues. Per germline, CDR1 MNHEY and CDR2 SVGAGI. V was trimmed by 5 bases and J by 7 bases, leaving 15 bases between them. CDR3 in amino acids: CASSPDRNWQPQHF. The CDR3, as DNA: TGTGCCAGCAGTCCGGACAGAAATTGGCAGCCCCAGCATTTT.

The CDR3 DNA reads TGTGCCAGCAGCTTGGGACAGTCATTGCTTGAGACCCAGTACTTC. Amino acids: CASSLGQSLLETQYF. The V and J genes are TRBV7-2 and TRBJ2-5, with 7 bases matching TRBD1. The germline gives CDR1 SGHTA, CDR2 FQGNSA. This CDR3 comprises 15 residues. Trimming removed 3 bases from V and 5 bases from J; junction bases left unmatched: 9. The whole variable domain, remainder taken from reference TRBV7-2 and TRBJ2-5, is GAGVSQSPSNKVTEKGKDVELRCDPISGHTALYWYRQSLGQGLEFLIYFQGNSAPDKSGLPSDRFSAERTGGSVSTLTIQRTQQEDSAVYLCASSLGQSLLETQYFGPGTRLLVL.

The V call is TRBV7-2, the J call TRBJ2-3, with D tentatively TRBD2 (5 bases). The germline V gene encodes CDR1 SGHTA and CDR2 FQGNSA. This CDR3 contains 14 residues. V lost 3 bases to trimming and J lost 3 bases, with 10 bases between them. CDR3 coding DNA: TGTGCCAGCAGCTTGGAATGGGAGACAGATACGCAGTATTTT. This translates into CASSLEWETDTQYF. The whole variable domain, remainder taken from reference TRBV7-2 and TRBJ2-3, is GAGVSQSPSNKVTEKGKDVELRCDPISGHTALYWYRQSLGQGLEFLIYFQGNSAPDKSGLPSDRFSAERTGGSVSTLTIQRTQQEDSAVYLCASSLEWETDTQYFGPGTRLTVL.